These 7 T cell receptor beta chains were sequenced from one sample in a study of post-analysis software for immune sequencing data. Study-level results: TRBV5-6, TRBV5-1 and TRBV20-1 were among five TRBV segments more frequent in patients than controls.

The library was made from cDNA and included unique molecular identifiers. TCRdb independently ran MiXCR on the PCR reads; one entry per CDR3 protein. The sample lists more than 450,000 distinct CDR3 sequences, approximately 31% occurring once. Their antigen targets remain unknown. Specimen: blood. The receptor source for this set is a girl between 2 and 17 years old with multiple sclerosis.

This clonotype was observed a handful of times. V usage is TRBV20-1 and J usage is TRBJ1-6, with 9 bases aligning to TRBD1. V lost 3 bases and J lost 5; bases outside the gene matches: 8. The CDR3 runs to 16 residues. Germline V gene data show CDR1 as DFQATT and CDR2 as SNEGSKA (reference sequence). CDR3 coding DNA: TGCAGTGCTAGTGGGGACAGGGCGGTAAATAATTCACCCCTCCACTTT. Encoded protein: CSASGDRAVNNSPLHF.

The rearrangement links TRBV2 to TRBJ1-5; no firm D call. Trimming pared 6 bases from V and 0 bases from J, leaving 12 bases between. CDR1 and CDR2 (germline): SNHLY, FYNNEI. The CDR3 length is 15 residues. CDR3 nucleotide sequence: TGTGCCAGCAGCACCGGCAAGGGTAGCAATCAGCCCCAGCATTTT. It codes for CASSTGKGSNQPQHF.

This clonotype has just one count. A single base separates this from a much larger clone, so it may be a read error. The chain couples TRBV10-3 to TRBJ2-1, with 9 bases identical to TRBD1. The trim removed 5 bases at V and 7 bases at J, leaving 6 bases unmatched. The CDR3 covers 14 residues. The germline V gene has CDR1 ENHRY and CDR2 SYGVKD. CDR3 amino acids: CAISPGQGRNEQFF. The CDR3 DNA follows: TGTGCCATCAGTCCGGGACAGGGTCGGAATGAGCAGTTCTTC.

This rearrangement joins TRBV4-1 to TRBJ1-2; TRBD1 matches 9 bases. There are 17 residues in the CDR3. J lost 2 bases, V lost 3 bases, and 10 bases had no gene match. Germline loops: CDR1 MGHRA, CDR2 YSYEKL. The CDR3, as DNA: TGCGCCAGCAGCCAGCCAACCCGGACAGGGGAGAACTATGGCTACACCTTC. As protein: CASSQPTRTGENYGYTF.

V gene TRBV7-2 combines with J gene TRBJ2-5, with 8 positions matching TRBD1. The CDR3 covers 15 residues. V was clipped by 3 bases and J by 11 bases; unmatched bases: 14. Germline V gene sequence: CDR1 SGHTA, CDR2 FQGNSA. In DNA, the CDR3 is TGTGCCAGCAGCTTGAGGGGACAGGTGACCAATGAGCAGTACTTC. Protein product: CASSLRGQVTNEQYF.

The V and J genes are TRBV14 and TRBJ2-5; D is unresolved. Per germline, CDR1 SGHDN and CDR2 FVKESK. The CDR3 is 14 residues long. V was trimmed by 0 bases and J by 13 bases, leaving 18 bases between them. As DNA, the CDR3 is TGTGCCAGCAGCCAAGACGAGACATCGGGTCCTCGGTACTTC. This sequence encodes CASSQDETSGPRYF.

This clonotype was seen repeatedly, ten times or more. This chain connects TRBV20-1 to TRBJ1-2, with 8 bases lining up with TRBD1. V shed 0 bases and J 11 bases; nucleotides not matched to a gene: 11. In germline, CDR1 is DFQATT, CDR2 SNEGSKA (reference sequence). The CDR3 totals 14 residues. Written as DNA, the CDR3 is TGCAGTGCTAGAGAGGGAGGACAGGGAGATCCTTACACCTTC. Translating gives CSAREGGQGDPYTF.